Presented here are 29 T cell receptor beta chains from one specimen sequenced in a study of T cell repertoires in cytomegalovirus infection. TCRdb passed the reads through MiXCR, listing each CDR3 protein once. The sample shows fewer than 200,000 distinct CDR3 sequences, about 15% of them seen only once. Sequenced: PBMCs. The receptors here all came from a human donor in good health (CMV status not recorded). Some clones in this sample may be carry-over from other donors' samples.

This clonotype was seen at least ten times. The chain uses TRBV28 and TRBJ2-1; possible D gene TRBD2, 6 bases. In germline, CDR1 is MDHEN, CDR2 SYDVKM. The CDR3 is made up of 21 amino acids. The V gene lost 3 bases and the J gene lost 2 bases, with 29 bases spanning the gap. The CDR3 bases are TGTGCCAGCAGTTTCCCGACAGCTAATGTCGGCGGGGAGGCTACCTACAATGAGCAGTTCTTC. Protein product: CASSFPTANVGGEATYNEQFF.

This chain connects TRBV28 to TRBJ1-6; 12 bases line up with TRBD1. Looked up from germline, CDR1 is MDHEN and CDR2 is SYDVKM. J gave up 4 bases and V 8 bases, and 6 bases lay outside the gene matches. The CDR3 loop spans 16 amino acids. DNA for the CDR3: TGTGCCAGCGCAGGGACAGGGGGCTGGTATAATTCACCCCTCCACTTT. Translating it yields CASAGTGGWYNSPLHF.

This clonotype showed up just a few times. The rearrangement links TRBV2 to TRBJ1-1; D not certain. Between the trimmed V and J ends, which lost 4 bases and 0 bases, there was a span of 6 bases. Per the germline V gene, CDR1 is SNHLY and CDR2 is FYNNEI. The CDR3 covers 13 residues. The chain's CDR3 is CASSGELNTEAFF. The CDR3 DNA is TGTGCCAGCAGTGGTGAACTGAACACTGAAGCTTTCTTT.

This clonotype was counted ten times or more. The chain couples TRBV7-2 to TRBJ1-4, with 7 bases identical to TRBD1. This CDR3 is built from 17 residues. Germline values: CDR1 SGHTA, CDR2 FQGNSA. The V gene end was trimmed by 2 bases and the J gene end by 7 bases; junction bases not matched to a gene: 13. The CDR3 loop is CASSLPLRQGGGEKLFF. In nucleotides, the CDR3 is TGTGCCAGCAGCTTACCCCTCCGACAGGGAGGAGGTGAAAAACTGTTTTTT.

This chain uses TRBV20-1 with TRBJ1-6; perhaps TRBD1 as D (5 bases). The V end was cut by 7 bases, the J end by 3 bases, with 16 bases between. The germline CDR1 and CDR2 sequences are DFQATT and SNEGSKA (reference sequence). The CDR3 has 15 amino acids. CDR3 nucleotides: TGCAGTGTAAAAGGCGGGGGACTCTATAATTCACCCCTCCACTTT. Encoded protein: CSVKGGGLYNSPLHF.

This clonotype was picked up a small number of times. This rearrangement joins TRBV6-2 or TRBV6-3 to TRBJ2-1, with D unclear. V lost 6 bases and J lost 0, with 9 bases in between. The CDR3 is 14 residues long. CDR1 and CDR2 (germline): MNHEY, SVGEGT. CDR3 DNA sequence: TGTGCCAGCAGAACGGGTAGCTCCTACAATGAGCAGTTCTTC. It specifies CASRTGSSYNEQFF.

This clonotype was seen a handful of times. V usage is TRBV7-9 and J usage is TRBJ2-3, with TRBD1 matching 8 bases. Germline CDR1 and CDR2: SEHNR and FQNEAQ (reference sequence). This CDR3 is built from 17 residues. J gave up 4 bases and V 1 base, and 10 bases lay outside the gene matches. CDR3 nucleotides: TGTGCCAGCAGCTTAGGTCGGAGACAGGGGTTTTCAGATACGCAGTATTTT. This translates into CASSLGRRQGFSDTQYF.

This clonotype turned up a few times. This chain links TRBV7-9 with TRBJ2-3; 8 positions agree with TRBD1. Germline V gene data show CDR1 as SEHNR and CDR2 as FQNEAQ (reference sequence). With V trimmed by 5 bases and J by 2 bases, 6 bases remained unmatched. The length of the CDR3 is 15 residues. CDR3 amino acids: CASSARTGNTDTQYF. In DNA form, the CDR3 reads TGTGCCAGCAGCGCTAGGACAGGGAACACAGATACGCAGTATTTT.

The table lists this clonotype with a few counts. V and J are TRBV30 and TRBJ1-2; a weak D match, TRBD1 (5 bases). This CDR3 has 13 residues. The V end lost 4 bases, the J end lost 7 bases, and 16 bases lay between the germline ends. Germline V gene sequence: CDR1 GTSNPN, CDR2 SVGIG (reference sequence). The CDR3 DNA follows: TGTGCCTGGACCCCACGGGGCCTAGGTGGCTACACCTTC. Its translation is CAWTPRGLGGYTF.

The chain carries TRBV5-1 and TRBJ1-2, with D hard to call. There are 13 residues in the CDR3. With 0 bases removed from V and 8 bases from J, the gap between germline ends came to 11 bases. From germline, CDR1 is SGHRS and CDR2 YFSETQ. The CDR3 region is CASSLDTIGGYTF. CDR3 in DNA: TGCGCCAGCAGCTTGGATACTATTGGAGGCTACACCTTC.

This clonotype was picked up a small number of times. The J gene is TRBJ1-1, the V gene TRBV29-1; possibly TRBD1 for D (6 bases). Germline V CDR1 and CDR2: SQVTM, ANQGSEA. V shed 5 bases and J shed 1 base, with 11 bases lying between them. CDR3 length: 13 amino acids. The CDR3 DNA reads TGCAGCGTTTCCGGGACACAGAACACTGAAGCTTTCTTT. As protein: CSVSGTQNTEAFF.

There are many counts of this clonotype. This chain links TRBV7-9 with TRBJ1-1, with a weak D call TRBD1 (5 bases). Germline V gives CDR1 SEHNR, CDR2 FQNEAQ (reference sequence). V lost 3 bases and J lost 0, with 11 bases in between. The CDR3 loop spans 15 amino acids. The CDR3 here is CASSLGRALNTEAFF. In DNA, the CDR3 is TGTGCCAGCAGCTTGGGCAGGGCATTGAACACTGAAGCTTTCTTT. Based on the CDR3 plus reference TRBV7-9 and TRBJ1-1, the full variable domain is DTGVSQNPRHKITKRGQNVTFRCDPISEHNRLYWYRQTLGQGPEFLTYFQNEAQLEKSRLLSDRFSAERPKGSFSTLEIQRTEQGDSAMYLCASSLGRALNTEAFFGQGTRLTVV.

This clonotype was seen at least ten times. The chain joins TRBV27 to TRBJ2-6; perhaps D is TRBD1 or TRBD2 (5 bases each). Per germline, CDR1 MNHEY and CDR2 SMNVEV (reference sequence). This CDR3 has 17 amino acids. The V and J ends lost 4 bases and 6 bases respectively, with 19 bases between them. CDR3 protein: CASSSLKPGREANVLTF. As DNA, the CDR3 is TGTGCCAGCAGTTCCCTTAAACCGGGACGGGAGGCCAACGTCCTGACTTTC.

V and J are TRBV6-2 or TRBV6-3 and TRBJ2-1; 8 bases align to TRBD2. Germline V gene data show CDR1 as MNHEY and CDR2 as SVGEGT. The V and J ends lost 6 bases and 5 bases, in that order; junction bases with no gene match: 12. This CDR3 spans 16 amino acids. For the CDR3, the DNA is TGTGCCAGCAGCAGACCCCCGGTAGCGGGAAACAATGAGCAGTTCTTC. This gives the protein CASSRPPVAGNNEQFF.

This clonotype was seen ten or more times. This chain links TRBV7-2 with TRBJ2-3, with 8 bases identical to TRBD2. Germline V lookup: CDR1 SGHTA, CDR2 FQGNSA. The CDR3 runs 16 residues. Germline trimming cut 5 bases from V and 5 bases from J; bases unmatched to any gene: 12. CDR3 nucleotide sequence: TGTGCCAGCAGCGCCGCCCGAGCGGGAGTTAGAGATACGCAGTATTTT. Protein product: CASSAARAGVRDTQYF. The full variable domain, rest sourced from reference TRBV7-2 and TRBJ2-3, is GAGVSQSPSNKVTEKGKDVELRCDPISGHTALYWYRQSLGQGLEFLIYFQGNSAPDKSGLPSDRFSAERTGGSVSTLTIQRTQQEDSAVYLCASSAARAGVRDTQYFGPGTRLTVL.

This clonotype was detected a few times. The J gene is TRBJ2-7, the V gene TRBV29-1, with TRBD1 matching over 8 bases. The CDR3 totals 13 residues. V lost 8 bases and J lost 7; bases outside the gene matches: 13. Per germline, CDR1 SQVTM and CDR2 ANQGSEA. The CDR3 DNA reads TGCAGCTCGAGGACAGGGCGGCGAGGGGAGCAGTACTTC. Translation gives CSSRTGRRGEQYF.

This chain links TRBV28 with TRBJ1-1, with 7 bases that match TRBD1. The V gene end was trimmed by 6 bases and the J gene end by 0 bases; junction bases not matched to a gene: 10. Germline V gives CDR1 MDHEN, CDR2 SYDVKM. The CDR3 runs to 16 residues. CDR3 DNA: TGTGCCAGCAGCGAGATAAACAGGGGTATGAACACTGAAGCTTTCTTT. Translation: CASSEINRGMNTEAFF. Full variable domain (outside the CDR3, taken from reference TRBV28 and TRBJ1-1): DVKVTQSSRYLVKRTGEKVFLECVQDMDHENMFWYRQDPGLGLRLIYFSYDVKMKEKGDIPEGYSVSREKKERFSLILESASTNQTSMYLCASSEINRGMNTEAFFGQGTRLTVV.

This clonotype has a handful of counts. The gene calls are TRBV6-4 and TRBJ1-1; TRBD1 is a possible D gene (6 bases). Germline CDR1 MRHNA, CDR2 SNTAGT. The CDR3 has 13 residues. Trimming pared 3 bases from V and 5 bases from J, leaving 10 bases between. The CDR3 DNA follows: TGTGCCAGCAGTGAAGGGACAACAACTGAAGCTTTCTTT. It specifies CASSEGTTTEAFF.

This clonotype occurred many times. The chain recombines TRBV7-2 with TRBJ1-5; D ambiguous. The CDR3 has 13 residues. The V end was cut by 0 bases, the J end by 5 bases, with 5 bases between. Germline CDR1 reads SGHTA; CDR2 reads FQGNSA. The CDR3: CASSLARDQPQHF. The CDR3 DNA reads as TGTGCCAGCAGCTTAGCGAGGGATCAGCCCCAGCATTTT. The full variable domain, with the rest looked up from reference TRBV7-2 and TRBJ1-5, is GAGVSQSPSNKVTEKGKDVELRCDPISGHTALYWYRQSLGQGLEFLIYFQGNSAPDKSGLPSDRFSAERTGGSVSTLTIQRTQQEDSAVYLCASSLARDQPQHFGDGTRLSIL.

The chain joins TRBV11-2 to TRBJ2-3, with D unclear. CDR3 length: 13 amino acids. From germline, CDR1 is SGHAT and CDR2 FQNNGV. V shed 2 bases and J shed 3 bases, with 6 bases lying between them. CDR3 nucleotide sequence: TGTGCCAGCAGCTTAAGGGCGACAGATACGCAGTATTTT. Its translation: CASSLRATDTQYF.

Many counts were recorded for this clonotype. The chain is built from TRBV7-9 and TRBJ1-3; 8 bases map to TRBD1. V was clipped by 2 bases and J by 4 bases; unmatched bases: 10. The CDR3 is 17 amino acids. The V gene's germline CDR1 is SEHNR and CDR2 FQNEAQ (reference sequence). CDR3 sequence: CASSLPSGQVAGNTIYF. The DNA for the CDR3 is TGTGCCAGCAGCTTACCATCGGGACAGGTGGCGGGAAACACCATATATTTT.

The table lists this clonotype with many counts. This chain links TRBV20-1 with TRBJ2-7, with D perhaps given as TRBD1 or TRBD2 (5 bases each). This CDR3 contains 12 residues. With 3 bases removed from V and 2 bases from J, the gap between germline ends came to 8 bases. Per the germline V gene, CDR1 is DFQATT and CDR2 is SNEGSKA (reference sequence). In DNA, the CDR3 is TGCAGTGCTAGGAGGGGCCCCTACGAGCAGTACTTC. Residues: CSARRGPYEQYF.

This clonotype has at least ten counts. This chain connects TRBV6-2 or TRBV6-3 to TRBJ2-7; D may be TRBD1 (5 bases). The V and J ends lost 8 bases and 7 bases respectively, with 30 bases between them. CDR1 is MNHEY, CDR2 SVGEGT, per germline. The CDR3 extends over 17 amino acids. The CDR3 nucleotides are TGTGCCAGCTGTGGTTACAAACCGGACACTATCAACGAGGAGCAGTACTTC. Translated, it gives CASCGYKPDTINEEQYF.

The CDR3 loop is CASSYTRNSNQPQHF. The CDR3 nucleotides read TGTGCCAGCAGTTATACCCGGAATAGCAATCAGCCCCAGCATTTT. The chain is built from TRBV6-6 and TRBJ1-5; D is ambiguous. V lost 3 bases and J lost 0, with 9 bases in between. From germline, CDR1 is MNHNY and CDR2 SVGAGI (reference sequence). The CDR3 spans 15 residues.

Only a few counts were recorded for this clonotype. This sequence joins TRBV20-1 and TRBJ2-7; 7 bases are shared with TRBD1. From germline, CDR1 is DFQATT and CDR2 SNEGSKA (reference sequence). The CDR3 spans 13 residues. With V trimmed by 2 bases and J by 0 bases, 1 base remained unmatched. The CDR3: CSARRDSSYEQYF. Here the CDR3 DNA reads TGCAGTGCTAGACGGGACAGCTCCTACGAGCAGTACTTC.

This chain joins TRBV6-5 and TRBJ1-4; D is unresolved. The CDR3 contains 14 residues. CDR1 MNHEY and CDR2 SVGAGI come from the germline V gene. Trimming took 0 bases from V and 3 from J, leaving 5 bases between them. The CDR3 sequence is CASSYSRPNEKLFF. The CDR3 bases are TGTGCCAGCAGTTACTCCCGGCCTAATGAAAAACTGTTTTTT.

The chain carries TRBV20-1 and TRBJ2-7; the match to TRBD1 covers 9 bases. CDR1 is DFQATT, CDR2 SNEGSKA, per germline (reference sequence). This CDR3 spans 14 amino acids. V lost 5 bases to trimming and J lost 5 bases; unmatched junction nucleotides: 10. The CDR3 bases are TGCAGTGCTTCCTTGGGACAGGGAACCAACGAGCAGTACTTC. As protein: CSASLGQGTNEQYF.

The rearrangement joins TRBV5-1 to TRBJ2-2, with 9 nucleotides matching TRBD1. This CDR3 region has 15 residues. J gave up 5 bases and V 4 bases, and 6 bases lay outside the gene matches. Germline assignment: CDR1 SGHRS and CDR2 YFSETQ. This CDR3 reads CASSGPGTGTGELFF. In DNA, the CDR3 is TGCGCCAGCAGCGGACCCGGGACAGGGACCGGGGAGCTGTTTTTT. The entire variable domain, with the rest obtained from reference TRBV5-1 and TRBJ2-2, is as follows: KAGVTQTPRYLIKTRGQQVTLSCSPISGHRSVSWYQQTPGQGLQFLFEYFSETQRNKGNFPGRFSGRQFSNSRSEMNVSTLELGDSALYLCASSGPGTGTGELFFGEGSRLTVL.

This clonotype appeared many times. V and J are TRBV7-2 and TRBJ2-7, with 9 positions matching TRBD2. Germline trimming cut 5 bases from V and 3 bases from J; bases unmatched to any gene: 11. This CDR3 has 16 residues. Germline lookup yields CDR1 SGHTA and CDR2 FQGNSA. This chain's CDR3 is CASSPMGGLAHYEQYF. The CDR3 bases are TGTGCCAGCAGCCCAATGGGGGGACTAGCACACTACGAGCAGTACTTC.